This T cell receptor beta chain originates from a study of T-cell memory formation after mild COVID-19 (dated by TCRdb to the early 2020s). Regarding the study in general: TCR sequence clusters from the two donors were found to be largely donor specific. The cohort comprised two young, previously healthy adult volunteers, one female and one male. In a couple of donors, T-cell clones that expanded and contracted after mild COVID-19 were tracked by sequencing TCRalpha and TCRbeta repertoires over time. Results and caveats for the whole study, not just this receptor: Only a couple of mild cases were covered by the study, and larger cohorts that include severe cases with pre-infection samples were considered necessary. Some responding clones were found in pre-infection memory, which suggests that pre-existing cross-reactive memory T cells took part in the SARS-CoV-2 response. Clones that contracted from day 15 to 85 showed balanced CD4/CD8 phenotypes, whereas a second wave of clones that expanded from day 15 to 37 leaned towards CD4+. SARS-CoV-2 specificity was not confirmed for the second-wave clones peaking on day 37. Contracting CD4+ clones were located mainly in the CM and EM memory subsets, whereas CD8+ clones were found to be enriched in EMRA.

CDR1 is given as SNHLY and CDR2 as FYNNEI, both from the germline V gene. The junction carries 18 bases between V and J, which are trimmed by 4 bases and 1 base respectively. Spanning cysteine to phenylalanine, the CDR3 consists of 17 amino acids. The read is trimmed to its CDR3 DNA, 51 bases read in frame from base 1. This clonotype was counted a few times. The clone's antigen remains unknown. The record has no base qualities; no much larger clone is one base away. TCRdb names Illumina NovaSeq 6000 as the instrument used. TCRalpha and TCRbeta cDNA libraries were constructed by 5'RACE with constant-segment primers, with sample barcodes and unique molecular identifiers being introduced. Trizol reagent was used to extract RNA from every sample. Library amplification was performed in two PCR steps, and a second sample barcode and Illumina TruSeq adapters were introduced in the second step. Sequencing of libraries was performed on an Illumina NovaSeq with 2 x 150 bp paired-end reads. Under the source paper's analysis protocol: Reads were demultiplexed and collapsed into UMI-guided consensus sequences with migec v1.2.7. Using mixcr v2.1.11, UMI consensuses were aligned to TRA and TRB V and J templates and then assembled into clonotypes. A clonotype was counted as expanded or contracted only when both edgeR and NoisET called the clonotype significant, with the noise models trained on biological replicates. For edgeR calls, a false discovery rate-adjusted p below 0.01 and a log2 fold-change threshold of 1 were applied. PCA with hierarchical clustering of max-normalized trajectories of the 1000 most abundant clonotypes was used as exploratory dynamics analysis. The CD4 or CD8 phenotype of responding clones was assigned using the separately sequenced CD4+ and CD8+ repertoires. TCRdb reprocessed the public reads (quality trimming at Q25 with fastp, clone calling with MiXCR) and kept in-frame beta chains. Each entry is one CDR3 protein sequence, shown with its most common DNA and genes. These V and J calls derive from TCRdb rather than the authors' analysis. For this sample the table gives 130,000 to 150,000 distinct CDR3 sequences, of which over 15% were detected only once. The ten largest make up around 2.4% of the sample.

Ficoll-Paque density gradient centrifugation was the method used to isolate PBMCs. This TCR derives from an adult woman who had mild COVID-19 (a few samples of this study predate the infection). The sample titles of this study are shuffled in the database, so cell type and time point are left out; the donor was told from shared clones. The receptor chain draws on TRBV2 and TRBJ2-3; TRBD2 could be the D gene, as 5 bases match. The material sequenced was PBMCs or a T cell subset sorted from them (not recorded which). The CDR3 loop reads CASSGGFGLSGTDTQYF. The DNA reads TGTGCCAGCAGTGGGGGATTTGGACTCTCTGGCACAGATACGCAGTATTTT. Reference TRBV2 and TRBJ2-3 proteins supply the regions before and after the CDR3; the full variable domain is: EPEVTQTPSHQVTQMGQEVILRCVPISNHLYFYWYRQILGQKVEFLVSFYNNEISEKSEIFDDQFSVERPDGSNFTLKIRSTKLEDSAMYFCASSGGFGLSGTDTQYFGPGTRLTVL.